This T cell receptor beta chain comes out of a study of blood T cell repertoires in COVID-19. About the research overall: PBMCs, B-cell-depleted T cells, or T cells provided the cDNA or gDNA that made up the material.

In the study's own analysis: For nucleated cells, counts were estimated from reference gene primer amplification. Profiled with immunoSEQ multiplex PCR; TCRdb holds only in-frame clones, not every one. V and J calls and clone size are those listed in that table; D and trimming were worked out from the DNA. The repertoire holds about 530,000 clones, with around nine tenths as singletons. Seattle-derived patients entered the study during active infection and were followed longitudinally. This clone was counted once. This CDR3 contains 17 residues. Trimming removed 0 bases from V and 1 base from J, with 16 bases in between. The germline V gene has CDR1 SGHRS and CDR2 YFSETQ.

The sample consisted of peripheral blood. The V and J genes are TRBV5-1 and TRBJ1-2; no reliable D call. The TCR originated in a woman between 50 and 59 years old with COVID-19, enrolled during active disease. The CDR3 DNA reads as TGCGCCAGCAGCTTGGAAAATCTGGCAGGCGTTAACTATGGCTACACCTTC. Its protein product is CASSLENLAGVNYGYTF.